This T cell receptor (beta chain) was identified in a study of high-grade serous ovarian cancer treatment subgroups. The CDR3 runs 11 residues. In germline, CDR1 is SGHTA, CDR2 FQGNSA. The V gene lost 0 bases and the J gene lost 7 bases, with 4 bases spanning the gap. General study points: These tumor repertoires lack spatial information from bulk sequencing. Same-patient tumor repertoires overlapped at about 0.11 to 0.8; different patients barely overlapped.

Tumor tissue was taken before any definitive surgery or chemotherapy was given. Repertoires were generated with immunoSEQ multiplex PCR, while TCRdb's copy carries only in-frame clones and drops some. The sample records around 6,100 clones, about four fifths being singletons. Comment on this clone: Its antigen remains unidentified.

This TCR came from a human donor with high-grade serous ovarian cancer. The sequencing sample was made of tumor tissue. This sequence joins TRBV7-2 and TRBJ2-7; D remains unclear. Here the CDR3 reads CASSLAEEQYF. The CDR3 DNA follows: TGTGCCAGCAGCTTAGCGGAGGAGCAGTACTTC.